Following are 31 T cell receptor beta chains from one sample sequenced in a study of blood T cell repertoires in COVID-19. Using immunoSEQ multiplex PCR, the repertoire was profiled, and TCRdb retains in-frame clones only, with some absent. The repertoire holds 150,000 to 200,000 clones, around 84% seen once, with under 4% in the top ten. The material sequenced was PBMCs or T cells enriched from blood (not recorded which). The receptor source for this set is a woman aged 30 to 39 who had been exposed to COVID-19.

The chain is built from TRBV13 and TRBJ2-7, with 7 bases that match TRBD2. J gave up 0 bases and V 5 bases, and 7 bases lay outside the gene matches. Per germline, CDR1 PRHDT and CDR2 FYEKMQ (reference sequence). The CDR3 covers 15 residues. CDR3 region: CASSPGGRSSYEQYF. The CDR3 nucleotides are TGTGCCAGCAGCCCGGGGGGACGGAGCTCCTACGAGCAGTACTTC.

The chain has TRBV6-5 and TRBJ1-3, with D tentatively TRBD1 (6 bases). CDR3 length equals 14 residues. Germline values: CDR1 MNHEY, CDR2 SVGAGI. V was clipped by 4 bases and J by 5 bases, with 12 bases between them. CDR3 nucleotide sequence: TGTGCCAGCAGTTTGGAACAGGGCAGAAACACCATATATTTT. Encoded protein: CASSLEQGRNTIYF.

V gene TRBV7-2 combines with J gene TRBJ2-3; TRBD1 matches 7 bases. Germline V gene lookup returns CDR1 SGHTA and CDR2 FQGNSA. The CDR3 is 19 residues long. The junction had 14 bases not matched to a gene; V was cut back by 1 base and J by 1 base. The CDR3 DNA sequence: TGTGCCAGCAGCTTAGAATTTACATGGGACAGCCCTCGCACAGATACGCAGTATTTT. It encodes CASSLEFTWDSPRTDTQYF.

The table lists this clone with a count of one. J is TRBJ2-7 and V is TRBV29-1, with TRBD1 matching 8 bases. The CDR3 is 14 amino acids. The germline V gene has CDR1 SQVTM and CDR2 ANQGSEA. Trimming took 0 bases from V and 0 from J; bases not matched to a gene: 1. The CDR3 loop reads CSVEDTGGSYEQYF. CDR3 DNA: TGCAGCGTTGAAGATACAGGGGGCTCCTACGAGCAGTACTTC.

This clone was observed a few times. The J gene is TRBJ1-1, the V gene TRBV5-8; D ambiguous. Germline V gene sequence: CDR1 SGHTS, CDR2 YDEGEE. The CDR3 spans 13 residues. The V and J ends lost 1 base and 1 base respectively, with 5 bases between them. DNA for the CDR3: TGTGCCAGCAGCTTGTCTAAGAACACTGAAGCTTTCTTT. This sequence encodes CASSLSKNTEAFF.

The chain couples TRBV5-1 to TRBJ2-7; tentatively, D is TRBD2 (6 bases). The V gene's germline CDR1 is SGHRS and CDR2 YFSETQ. The CDR3 is 14 residues long. Between the trimmed V and J ends, which lost 2 bases and 6 bases, there was a span of 15 bases. CDR3: CASSFGTETTEQYF. In DNA form, the CDR3 reads TGCGCCAGCAGCTTCGGGACTGAAACCACCGAGCAGTACTTC.

This clone was seen at least ten times. The V gene is TRBV7-8, the J gene TRBJ1-2; 8 positions agree with TRBD1. The CDR3 is made up of 14 amino acids. CDR1 and CDR2 (germline): SGHVS, FQNEAQ. The ends lost 0 bases at V and 8 bases at J; junction bases unmatched: 5. The CDR3 DNA reads TGTGCCAGCAGCTTAGCTACAGGGGGGGCAGGCTACACCTTC. It encodes CASSLATGGAGYTF.

The rearrangement uses TRBV10-3 and TRBJ1-2; D may be TRBD1 (5 bases). CDR3 size: 14 residues. Trimming removed 7 bases from V and 3 bases from J, with 15 bases in between. Germline V gene data show CDR1 as ENHRY and CDR2 as SYGVKD. The CDR3 DNA sequence: TGTGCCATCAAGGGTTTAGGCAGGGACTATGGCTACACCTTC. Amino acids: CAIKGLGRDYGYTF.

This chain uses TRBV4-1 with TRBJ1-1, with TRBD1 as a possible D gene (5 bases). From germline, CDR1 is MGHRA and CDR2 YSYEKL. The CDR3 sequence is 14 residues long. V lost 0 bases and J lost 11, with 16 bases in between. The chain's CDR3 is CASSQDLAGGLAFF. DNA for the CDR3: TGCGCCAGCAGCCAAGATCTCGCCGGGGGTTTGGCTTTCTTT.

The gene calls are TRBV3-1 (or the pseudogene TRBV3-2) and TRBJ1-3; D uncertain. Per the germline V gene, CDR1 is LGHDT and CDR2 is YNNKEL (reference sequence). The V end lost 1 base, the J end lost 0 bases, and 7 bases lay between the germline ends. CDR3 length equals 15 residues. The CDR3 coding sequence is TGTGCCAGCAGCCAAGCCCGCGCCTCTGGAAACACCATATATTTT. It is translated as CASSQARASGNTIYF.

J is TRBJ1-2 and V is TRBV29-1, with TRBD1 identical over 9 bases. The CDR3 runs to 13 residues. V gave up 4 bases and J gave up 5 bases; unmatched junction bases: 5. CDR1 and CDR2 from the germline V gene are SQVTM and ANQGSEA. The CDR3 reads CSVAGQGEYGYTF. The CDR3 DNA follows: TGCAGCGTTGCGGGACAGGGCGAGTATGGCTACACCTTC.

As DNA, the CDR3 is TGTGCCAGTAGTATAGAAGAGACAGGGGGCACCAGAACCTTC. Its translation: CASSIEETGGTRTF. The chain couples TRBV19 to TRBJ1-2, with 10 bases fitting TRBD1. This CDR3 has 14 amino acids. V shed 0 bases, J shed 14 bases, and the junction held 9 bases outside the gene matches. Germline values: CDR1 LNHDA, CDR2 SQIVND (reference sequence).

This chain uses TRBV14 with TRBJ2-7; 9 bases are shared with TRBD1. There are 14 residues in the CDR3. The V and J ends lost 3 bases and 7 bases, in that order; junction bases with no gene match: 7. Germline-derived CDR1 and CDR2 are SGHDN and FVKESK. The DNA for the CDR3 is TGTGCCAGCAGCCACCGACAGGGGGTTAGGGAGCAGTACTTC. Translation gives CASSHRQGVREQYF.

V is TRBV6-5 and J is TRBJ2-1, with a possible D match to TRBD1 (6 bases). The CDR3 is made up of 15 amino acids. The germline V gene encodes CDR1 MNHEY and CDR2 SVGAGI. The V gene lost 2 bases and the J gene lost 0 bases, with 8 bases spanning the gap. Here the CDR3 reads CASSYRTVSYNEQFF. CDR3 DNA: TGTGCCAGCAGTTACCGGACAGTCTCCTACAATGAGCAGTTCTTC.

V and J are TRBV27 and TRBJ1-6; 11 bases map to TRBD1. The length of the CDR3 is 15 residues. The junction had 7 bases not matched to a gene; V was cut back by 5 bases and J by 10 bases. CDR1 is MNHEY, CDR2 SMNVEV, per germline (reference sequence). Written as DNA, the CDR3 is TGTGCCAGCAGTCTACTATGGGACAGGGGGTCACCCCTCCACTTT. Encoded protein: CASSLLWDRGSPLHF.

This rearrangement joins TRBV7-2 to TRBJ2-1; no firm D call. Germline CDR1 SGHTA, CDR2 FQGNSA. The CDR3 loop spans 16 amino acids. With 0 bases removed from V and 0 bases from J, the gap between germline ends came to 9 bases. This CDR3 reads CASSLARQRSYNEQFF. CDR3 nucleotide sequence: TGTGCCAGCAGCTTAGCGAGGCAGCGCTCCTACAATGAGCAGTTCTTC.

CDR3 coding DNA: TGCGCCAGCAGCCCCGCAACCCCCTCCAGGGCAAATGAAAAACTGTTTTTT. Translation: CASSPATPSRANEKLFF. The rearrangement links TRBV4-1 to TRBJ1-4, with TRBD1 as a possible D gene (5 bases). Germline V gene data show CDR1 as MGHRA and CDR2 as YSYEKL. Trimming took off 4 bases at V and 5 bases at J, with 20 bases between the two ends. The CDR3 is made up of 17 amino acids.

This chain links TRBV6-5 with TRBJ1-5, with 7 bases lining up with TRBD1. Germline V lookup: CDR1 MNHEY, CDR2 SVGAGI. The V segment lost 4 bases and the J segment 3 bases; nucleotides outside the gene matches: 9. CDR3 size: 16 residues. The CDR3 reads CASSSLPGQANQPQHF. CDR3 bases: TGTGCCAGCAGTTCGCTCCCCGGACAGGCCAATCAGCCCCAGCATTTT.

This clone was seen only once. This rearrangement joins TRBV7-8 to TRBJ1-2, with TRBD1 identical over 9 bases. Germline assignment: CDR1 SGHVS and CDR2 FQNEAQ. Losses at the gene ends were 4 bases for V and 6 bases for J; bases not matched to a gene: 9. This CDR3 is built from 15 residues. The CDR3 here is CASSYRPGQGDGYTF. In DNA form, the CDR3 reads TGTGCCAGCAGCTACAGACCGGGACAGGGAGATGGCTACACCTTC.

This clone was seen more than once but under ten times. The rearrangement uses TRBV10-3 and TRBJ2-1, with 11 bases identical to TRBD2. J lost 8 bases, V lost 3 bases, and 9 bases had no gene match. The CDR3 loop spans 16 amino acids. Germline assignment: CDR1 ENHRY and CDR2 SYGVKD. The CDR3 nucleotides are TGTGCCATCAGTGATGCTAGCGGGGGGCCAGGGGATGAGCAGTTCTTC. This translates into CAISDASGGPGDEQFF.

The CDR3 loop reads CASSQSWQGAGEQYF. The CDR3 DNA reads as TGCGCCAGCAGCCAAAGTTGGCAGGGGGCGGGAGAGCAGTACTTC. The rearrangement links TRBV4-3 to TRBJ2-7; TRBD1 matches at 8 bases. The V segment lost 2 bases and the J segment 7 bases; nucleotides outside the gene matches: 10. In germline, CDR1 is LGHNA, CDR2 YSLEER. The CDR3 is 15 amino acids.

This clone was seen only a few times. The V and J genes are TRBV19 and TRBJ1-2, with a possible D match to TRBD1 (5 bases). Trimming removed 4 bases at V and 6 bases at J, with 24 bases between. Germline values: CDR1 LNHDA, CDR2 SQIVND (reference sequence). The CDR3 consists of 17 residues. The CDR3, as DNA: TGTGCCAGTAGTAGCTCAGGGATCCGGCCGGACGGTCATGGCTACACCTTC. This translates into CASSSSGIRPDGHGYTF.

The gene calls are TRBV11-2 and TRBJ1-2; TRBD1 might be the D (6 bases). In germline, CDR1 is SGHAT, CDR2 FQNNGV. CDR3 length equals 13 residues. The V and J ends lost 3 bases and 8 bases respectively, with 13 bases between them. DNA for the CDR3: TGTGCCAGCAGCTTTCGGGGGGGCATAGGCTACACCTTC. Its translation is CASSFRGGIGYTF.

The chain recombines TRBV5-1 with TRBJ2-2; tentative D call: TRBD1 (6 bases). Looked up from germline, CDR1 is SGHRS and CDR2 is YFSETQ. The CDR3 consists of 17 residues. V lost 5 bases, J lost 0 bases, and 17 bases lay in between. The CDR3 here is CASSRITTGTNTGELFF. CDR3 in DNA: TGCGCCAGCAGTCGAATCACAACAGGGACGAACACCGGGGAGCTGTTTTTT.

This chain uses TRBV9 with TRBJ2-7; 8 nucleotides align to TRBD2. Germline CDR1 is SGDLS and CDR2 is YYNGEE. This CDR3 is 14 amino acids long. The V gene end was trimmed by 1 base and the J gene end by 4 bases; junction bases not matched to a gene: 4. CDR3 sequence reads: CASSVRAGGYEQYF. The CDR3, as DNA: TGTGCCAGCAGCGTAAGGGCGGGGGGTTACGAGCAGTACTTC. The full variable domain, completed using reference TRBV9 and TRBJ2-7, is DSGVTQTPKHLITATGQRVTLRCSPRSGDLSVYWYQQSLDQGLQFLIQYYNGEERAKGNILERFSAQQFPDLHSELNLSSLELGDSALYFCASSVRAGGYEQYFGPGTRLTVT.

This sequence joins TRBV24-1 and TRBJ1-3; D possibly corresponds to TRBD1 (6 bases). Between the trimmed V and J ends, which lost 0 bases and 0 bases, there was a span of 11 bases. CDR3 length equals 17 residues. Per the germline V gene, CDR1 is KGHDR and CDR2 is SFDVKD. CDR3 bases: TGTGCCACCAGTGATTTGGGGGGCCGATTCTCTGGAAACACCATATATTTT. This encodes CATSDLGGRFSGNTIYF.

This rearrangement joins TRBV11-2 to TRBJ2-3; 11 positions match TRBD2. The germline gives CDR1 SGHAT, CDR2 FQNNGV. Trimming at V came to 1 base and at J to 3 bases, leaving 9 bases not matched to a gene. The CDR3 spans 18 residues. The DNA for the CDR3 is TGTGCCAGCAGCTTAGGAAGACTAGCGGGGTCGAGAACAGATACGCAGTATTTT. Translation gives CASSLGRLAGSRTDTQYF. The variable domain in full, completed from reference TRBV11-2 and TRBJ2-3, reads EAGVAQSPRYKIIEKRQSVAFWCNPISGHATLYWYQQILGQGPKLLIQFQNNGVVDDSQLPKDRFSAERLKGVDSTLKIQPAKLEDSAVYLCASSLGRLAGSRTDTQYFGPGTRLTVL.

The chain couples TRBV7-3 to TRBJ1-5, with a weak D call TRBD1 (6 bases). From germline, CDR1 is SGHTA and CDR2 FQGTGA. V lost 5 bases to trimming and J lost 3 bases, with 17 bases between them. The CDR3 extends over 16 amino acids. CDR3 sequence (DNA): TGTGCCAGCAGCCACCGGAGGGGGGGGGCCAATCAGCCCCAGCATTTT. It translates to CASSHRRGGANQPQHF.

This CDR3 reads CASSPPGLAGIYEQYF. The DNA of the CDR3 is TGTGCCAGCAGCCCGCCGGGACTAGCGGGGATCTACGAGCAGTACTTC. This sequence joins TRBV3-1 (or the pseudogene TRBV3-2) and TRBJ2-7, with 13 bases fitting TRBD2. Germline assignment: CDR1 LGHDT and CDR2 YNNKEL (reference sequence). V lost 4 bases, J lost 3 bases, and 6 bases stayed unmatched. The CDR3 runs to 16 residues.

The chain employs TRBV11-2 and TRBJ2-3; D possibly corresponds to TRBD1 (5 bases). The length of the CDR3 is 17 residues. The V and J ends lost 5 bases and 0 bases respectively, with 18 bases between them. Germline CDR1 is SGHAT and CDR2 is FQNNGV. The CDR3 reads CASSIPRQIPSTDTQYF. In DNA, the CDR3 is TGTGCCAGCAGCATCCCAAGACAGATCCCTAGCACAGATACGCAGTATTTT.

In its sample, this clone was seen once. The rearrangement links TRBV28 to TRBJ2-7; D is perhaps TRBD2 (6 bases). Germline lookup yields CDR1 MDHEN and CDR2 SYDVKM. V was trimmed by 2 bases and J by 3 bases, leaving 11 bases between them. The CDR3 consists of 14 residues. As DNA, the CDR3 is TGTGCCAGCAGTTTAGTGGAGGGTTTCTACGAGCAGTACTTC. Translated: CASSLVEGFYEQYF.